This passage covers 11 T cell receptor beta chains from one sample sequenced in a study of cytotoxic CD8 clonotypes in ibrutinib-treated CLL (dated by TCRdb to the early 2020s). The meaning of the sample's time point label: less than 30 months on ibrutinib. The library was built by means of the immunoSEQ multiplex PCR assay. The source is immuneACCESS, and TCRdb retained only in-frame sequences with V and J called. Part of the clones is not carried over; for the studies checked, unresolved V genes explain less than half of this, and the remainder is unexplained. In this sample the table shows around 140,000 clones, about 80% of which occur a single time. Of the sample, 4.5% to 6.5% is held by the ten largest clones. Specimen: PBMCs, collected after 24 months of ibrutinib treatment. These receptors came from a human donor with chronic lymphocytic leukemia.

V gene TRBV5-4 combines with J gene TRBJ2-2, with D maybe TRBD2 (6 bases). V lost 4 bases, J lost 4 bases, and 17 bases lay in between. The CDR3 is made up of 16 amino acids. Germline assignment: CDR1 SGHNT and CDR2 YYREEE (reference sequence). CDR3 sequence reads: CASSPGTGRGTGELFF. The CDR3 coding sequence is TGTGCCAGCAGCCCCGGGACCGGGCGGGGCACCGGGGAGCTGTTTTTT.

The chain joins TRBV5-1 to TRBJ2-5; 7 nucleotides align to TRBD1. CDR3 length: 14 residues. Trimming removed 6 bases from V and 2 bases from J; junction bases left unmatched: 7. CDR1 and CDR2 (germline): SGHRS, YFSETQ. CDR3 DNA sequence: TGCGCCAGCAATAACAGGGGCCTTCAAGAGACCCAGTACTTC. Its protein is CASNNRGLQETQYF.

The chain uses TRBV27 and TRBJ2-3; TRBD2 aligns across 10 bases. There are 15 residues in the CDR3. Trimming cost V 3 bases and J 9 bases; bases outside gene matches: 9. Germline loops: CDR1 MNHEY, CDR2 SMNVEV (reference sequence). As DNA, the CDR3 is TGTGCCAGCAGTTTCTCGGCTAGCGGGGGTGGGACGCAGTATTTT. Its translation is CASSFSASGGGTQYF.

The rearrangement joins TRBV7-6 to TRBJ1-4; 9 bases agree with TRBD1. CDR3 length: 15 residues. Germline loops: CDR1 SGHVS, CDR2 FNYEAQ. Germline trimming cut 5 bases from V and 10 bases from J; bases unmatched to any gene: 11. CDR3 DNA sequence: TGTGCCAGCAGCACTTCCGGGACAGGGAAGGGAAAACTGTTTTTT. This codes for CASSTSGTGKGKLFF.

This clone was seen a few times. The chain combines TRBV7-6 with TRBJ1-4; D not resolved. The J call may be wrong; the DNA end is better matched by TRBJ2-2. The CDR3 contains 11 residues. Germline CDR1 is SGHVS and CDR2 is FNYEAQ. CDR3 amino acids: CASSRGPELFF. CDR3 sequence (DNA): TGTGCCAGCAGCCGCGGCCCGGAGCTGTTTTTT.

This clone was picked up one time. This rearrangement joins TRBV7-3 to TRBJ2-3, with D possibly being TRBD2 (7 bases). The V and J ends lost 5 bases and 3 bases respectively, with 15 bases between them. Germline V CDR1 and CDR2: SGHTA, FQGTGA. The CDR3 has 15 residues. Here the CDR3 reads CASSRTGGWTDTQYF. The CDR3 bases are TGTGCCAGCAGCCGGACGGGGGGCTGGACAGATACGCAGTATTTT. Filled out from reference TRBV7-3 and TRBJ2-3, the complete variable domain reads GAGVSQTPSNKVTEKGKYVELRCDPISGHTALYWYRQSLGQGPEFLIYFQGTGAADDSGLPNDRFFAVRPEGSVSTLKIQRTERGDSAVYLCASSRTGGWTDTQYFGPGTRLTVL.

CDR3 residues: CAWTAGTGTYNEQFF. CDR3 DNA: TGTGCCTGGACCGCCGGGACTGGCACCTACAATGAGCAGTTCTTC. The chain couples TRBV30 to TRBJ2-1; D perhaps matches TRBD2 (6 bases). The CDR3 is 15 residues long. Trimming pared 4 bases from V and 2 bases from J, leaving 15 bases between. Germline loops: CDR1 GTSNPN, CDR2 SVGIG (reference sequence).

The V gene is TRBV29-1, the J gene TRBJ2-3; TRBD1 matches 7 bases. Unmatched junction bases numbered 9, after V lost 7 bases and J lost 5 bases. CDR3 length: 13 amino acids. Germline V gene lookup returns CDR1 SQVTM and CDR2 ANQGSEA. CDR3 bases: TGCAGCGCCACCGACAGGGCCCAAGATACGCAGTATTTT. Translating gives CSATDRAQDTQYF.

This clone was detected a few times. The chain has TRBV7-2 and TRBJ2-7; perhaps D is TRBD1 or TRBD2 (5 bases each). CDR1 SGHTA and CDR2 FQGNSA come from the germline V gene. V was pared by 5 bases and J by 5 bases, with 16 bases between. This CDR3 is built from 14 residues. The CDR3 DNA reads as TGTGCCAGCAGCCCCGGGACCGCGTGGGACGAGCAGTACTTC. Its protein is CASSPGTAWDEQYF.

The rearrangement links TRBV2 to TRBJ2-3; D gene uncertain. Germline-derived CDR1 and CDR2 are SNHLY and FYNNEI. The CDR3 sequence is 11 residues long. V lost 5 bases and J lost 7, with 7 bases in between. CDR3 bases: TGTGCCAGCAGTCCCTCATATACGCAGTATTTT. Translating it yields CASSPSYTQYF.

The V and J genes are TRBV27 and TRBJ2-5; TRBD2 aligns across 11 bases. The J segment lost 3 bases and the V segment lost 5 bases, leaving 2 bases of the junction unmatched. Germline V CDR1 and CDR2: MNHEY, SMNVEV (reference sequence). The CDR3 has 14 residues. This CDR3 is CASSPTSGEETQYF. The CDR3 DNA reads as TGTGCCAGCAGTCCGACTAGCGGGGAAGAGACCCAGTACTTC.